This T cell receptor (beta chain) emerged from a study of shared T cell receptors in the human thymus. Sequenced by immunoSEQ multiplex PCR; TCRdb stores in-frame clones only, minus some. The sample shows about 380,000 clones, about 95% of them seen only once. There are 16 residues in the CDR3. V was trimmed by 3 bases and J by 3 bases, leaving 15 bases between them. Germline-derived CDR1 and CDR2 are SGHTA and FQGNSA. The chain combines TRBV7-2 with TRBJ1-5, with D possibly being TRBD1 (6 bases). The clonotype was recovered from a human donor. The sequenced material came from thymocytes. This chain's CDR3 is CASSFTLDSFNQPQHF. For the CDR3, the DNA is TGTGCCAGCAGCTTTACTTTGGACAGTTTCAATCAGCCCCAGCATTTT.